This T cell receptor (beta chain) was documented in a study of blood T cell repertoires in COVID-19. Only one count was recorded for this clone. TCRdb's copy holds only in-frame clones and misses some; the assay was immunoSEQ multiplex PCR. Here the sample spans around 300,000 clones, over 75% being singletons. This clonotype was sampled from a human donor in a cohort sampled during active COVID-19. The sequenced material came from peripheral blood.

The CDR3 region is CASSQGEGHRGTDTQYF. The CDR3 DNA reads as TGTGCCAGCAGCCAAGGGGAGGGGCATCGTGGCACAGATACGCAGTATTTT. V is TRBV14 and J is TRBJ2-3, with 7 bases identical to TRBD2. The CDR3 has 17 residues. The trim removed 1 base at V and 1 base at J, leaving 8 bases unmatched. The V gene's germline CDR1 is SGHDN and CDR2 FVKESK.